This T cell receptor (beta chain) appears in the sequencing data of a study of control samples from healthy donors and cancer patients. Trimming shortened V by 7 bases and J by 3 bases, and 16 bases separated the two germline ends. Germline CDR1 reads MNHEY; CDR2 reads SVGAGI. This CDR3 is 14 amino acids long. Sequenced by immunoSEQ multiplex PCR; TCRdb stores in-frame clones only, minus some. The data contain about 22,000 clones, roughly 83% of them singletons. This TCR was recovered from a man aged 55 to 69 with head and neck cancer. The material sequenced was PBMCs. The chain combines TRBV6-5 with TRBJ2-7, with D perhaps TRBD1 (6 bases). CDR3 sequence (DNA): TGTGCCAGCAAAACACAGGACAGCAACTACGAGCAGTACTTC. This translates into CASKTQDSNYEQYF.